The rows below give T cell receptor beta chains drawn from one sample of a study of radiation and T cells in renal cell carcinoma. Assay used: immunoSEQ multiplex PCR; TCRdb lists only in-frame clones, some missing. Of roughly 75,000 clones listed, about four fifths are singletons. The specimen was blood, collected from a patient whose treatment included radiotherapy and nephrectomy. All receptors derive from a man aged 60-69 years with renal cell carcinoma. Both conserved end residues are part of each CDR3. Fields, in order: D gene, J gene, clone size, V gene, CDR3 DNA, CDR3 protein. A D gene is named only where the DNA matches it firmly. A row's size may be missing; if present it is once, few, many or a size class.

TRBD2	TRBJ2-1	-	TRBV4-1	TGCGCCAGCAGCCAAGTGACTAGCGGGATGTACAATGAGCAGTTCTTC	CASSQVTSGMYNEQFF
TRBD2	TRBJ2-7	-	TRBV5-4	TGTGCCAGCAGCTTGGGAGGACTAGCCTCCTACGAGCAGTACTTC	CASSLGGLASYEQYF
TRBD2	TRBJ2-3	-	TRBV5-1	TGCGCCAGCAGTCAGACTAGCGGGGTGGGCACAGATACGCAGTATTTT	CASSQTSGVGTDTQYF
-	TRBJ1-2	-	TRBV28	TGTGCCAGCAGTATGACTGTCGGGCGCTACACCTTC	CASSMTVGRYTF
-	TRBJ2-3	few	TRBV28	TGTGCCAGCAGCCCGAGGGGCACAGATACGCAGTATTTT	CASSPRGTDTQYF
TRBD2	TRBJ2-5	-	TRBV4-1	TGCGCCAGCAGCCAAGAATGGCCAGCGGGATTCCAAGAGACCCAGTACTTC	CASSQEWPAGFQETQYF
TRBD1	TRBJ2-2	-	TRBV19	TGTGCCAGTAGTAGACAGGGGGCTGACACCGGGGAGCTGTTTTTT	CASSRQGADTGELFF
-	TRBJ2-7	-	TRBV6-6	TGTGCCAGCAGCCCCTCACTCCTCTTAGAGCAGTACTTC	CASSPSLLLEQYF
-	TRBJ2-1	-	TRBV7-2	TGTGCCAGCAGCTCATACGCCGTCTCCGGAGGGGAGCAGTTCTTC	CASSSYAVSGGEQFF
TRBD2	TRBJ2-3	few	TRBV5-4	TGTGCCAGCAGCTGGACTAGCGGGAGCACAGATACGCAGTATTTT	CASSWTSGSTDTQYF
TRBD1	TRBJ1-1	-	TRBV30	TGTGCCTGTAGGAGGGACAGGGGGCGGTCCGGCACTGAAGCTTTCTTT	CACRRDRGRSGTEAFF
-	TRBJ2-7	-	TRBV5-4	TGTGCCAGCAGCTTAGGATGGAAATACGAGCAGTACTTC	CASSLGWKYEQYF
-	TRBJ1-1	-	TRBV5-5	TGTGCCAGCAGCTTGGCTATAAGGGCTGATGGGGCTGAAGCTTTCTTT	CASSLAIRADGAEAFF
-	TRBJ2-1	-	TRBV5-1	TGCGCCAGCAGCCTCTACAATGAGCAGTTCTTC	CASSLYNEQFF
-	TRBJ1-1	few	TRBV21-1	TGTGCCAGCAGCAAAATGTGGACTGAAGCTTTCTTT	CASSKMWTEAFF
-	TRBJ1-1	-	TRBV19	TGTGCCAGTAGTATGGGGCACGGTGAAGCTTTCTTT	CASSMGHGEAFF
-	TRBJ1-2	-	TRBV28	TGTGCCAGCAGTTTCCAGGGATCCTCTGGCTACACCTTC	CASSFQGSSGYTF
-	TRBJ2-3	-	TRBV6-5	TGTGCCAGCAGCTCCCCTAAGGGAACGCAGTATTTT	CASSSPKGTQYF
-	TRBJ2-7	once	TRBV19	TGTGCCAGTAGTACGGTCGTAGGTAGCTACGAGCAGTACTTC	CASSTVVGSYEQYF
-	TRBJ1-2	once	TRBV9	TGTGCCAGCAGCGTAGGGGCGGTTGAAACTTATGGCAGCTACACCTTC	CASSVGAVETYGSYTF
-	TRBJ2-2	-	TRBV28	TGTGCCAGCAGGGCGTTTTTGGGGGGAGTTTCCGGGGAGCTGTTTTTT	CASRAFLGGVSGELFF
-	TRBJ2-1	-	TRBV6-1	TGTGCCAGCAGTGAGTCTAGCCCCTACAATGAGCAGTTCTTC	CASSESSPYNEQFF
TRBD2	TRBJ2-7	-	TRBV9	TGTGCCAGCAGCGTAGGACTAGCGGCGGGCGAGCAGTACTTC	CASSVGLAAGEQYF
-	TRBJ1-1	few	TRBV18	TGTGCCAGCTCACCACGCTCAGACAGTTTCGGTGAAGCTTTCTTT	CASSPRSDSFGEAFF
-	TRBJ1-1	-	TRBV7-2	TGTGCCAGCAGCTTAGCTGGCTCCCTCACTGAAGCTTTCTTT	CASSLAGSLTEAFF
TRBD1	TRBJ1-2	few	TRBV19	TGTGCCAGTAGTATCGCACAGGGGGCGGCAGGCTACACCTTC	CASSIAQGAAGYTF
-	TRBJ1-1	-	TRBV19	TGTGCCAGTAGTGCCGGGGTGGGTGAAGCTTTCTTT	CASSAGVGEAFF
-	TRBJ2-1	-	TRBV11-1	TGTGCCAGCAGCAGGAGGGTAGACAATGAGCAGTTCTTC	CASSRRVDNEQFF
-	TRBJ2-4	-	TRBV27	TGTGCCAGCAGTCTCACTAGCGCCAAAAACATTCAGTACTTC	CASSLTSAKNIQYF
-	TRBJ2-7	-	TRBV6-5	TGTGCCAGCCCCGGACGGGACTACGAGCAGTACTTC	CASPGRDYEQYF
-	TRBJ1-5	-	TRBV11-2	TGTGCCAGCAGCTTATCAGATGGTCAGCCCCAGCATTTT	CASSLSDGQPQHF
-	TRBJ2-5	once	TRBV4-1	TGCGCCAGCAGCCAAGATTGGGGTGGGTATGGGGAGACCCAGTACTTC	CASSQDWGGYGETQYF
-	TRBJ1-4	-	TRBV29-1	TGCAGCGTCGCCGACAGGTTTGCAACTAATGAAAAACTGTTTTTT	CSVADRFATNEKLFF
TRBD1	TRBJ1-1	-	TRBV10-1	TGCGCCAGCAGTGTTGACCGGGACAGGGAGTACACTGAAGCTTTCTTT	CASSVDRDREYTEAFF
-	TRBJ1-5	-	TRBV2	TGTGCCAGCAGTGAACTAGCGGATAGCAATCAGCCCCAGCATTTT	CASSELADSNQPQHF
-	TRBJ1-5	-	TRBV6-6	TGTGCCAGCAGTTACCGAAGCAGGGGACCACAGCCCCAGCATTTT	CASSYRSRGPQPQHF
-	TRBJ2-1	-	TRBV19	TGTGCCAGTAGTATAGATCTCTCTGGAGGGGGCAATGAGCAGTTCTTC	CASSIDLSGGGNEQFF
-	TRBJ2-1	-	TRBV27	TGTGCCAGCGGGGCAGCGTACAATGAGCAGTTCTTC	CASGAAYNEQFF
-	TRBJ2-7	-	TRBV28	TGTGCCAGCAGATCCCGGCACCTAGGAGGCTACGAGCAGTACTTC	CASRSRHLGGYEQYF
-	TRBJ1-4	-	TRBV14	TGTGCCAGCAGCCAAGAAGGGACCGAGAATGAAAAACTGTTTTTT	CASSQEGTENEKLFF
-	TRBJ2-2	few	TRBV6-5	TGTGCCACCCTATTCGACACCGGGGAGCTGTTTTTT	CATLFDTGELFF
-	TRBJ2-7	-	TRBV9	TGTGCCAGCAGTAAAGGGGCAGGATCCTACGAGCAGTACTTC	CASSKGAGSYEQYF
-	TRBJ1-1	-	TRBV6-5	TGTGCCAGCAGTCCTTTTCAGGGTAACACTGAAGCTTTCTTT	CASSPFQGNTEAFF